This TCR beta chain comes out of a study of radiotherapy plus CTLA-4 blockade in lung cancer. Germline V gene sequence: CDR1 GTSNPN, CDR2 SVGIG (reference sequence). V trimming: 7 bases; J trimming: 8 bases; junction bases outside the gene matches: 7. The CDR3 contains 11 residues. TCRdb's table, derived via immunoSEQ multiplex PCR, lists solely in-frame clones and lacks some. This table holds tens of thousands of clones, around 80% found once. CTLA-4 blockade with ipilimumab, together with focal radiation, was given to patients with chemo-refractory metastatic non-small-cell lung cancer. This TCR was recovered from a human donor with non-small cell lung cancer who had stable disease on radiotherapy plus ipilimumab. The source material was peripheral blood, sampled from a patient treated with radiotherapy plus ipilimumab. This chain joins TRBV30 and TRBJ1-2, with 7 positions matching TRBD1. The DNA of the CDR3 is TGTGCCTACGGACAGGACGAGGGCTACACCTTC. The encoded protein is CAYGQDEGYTF.